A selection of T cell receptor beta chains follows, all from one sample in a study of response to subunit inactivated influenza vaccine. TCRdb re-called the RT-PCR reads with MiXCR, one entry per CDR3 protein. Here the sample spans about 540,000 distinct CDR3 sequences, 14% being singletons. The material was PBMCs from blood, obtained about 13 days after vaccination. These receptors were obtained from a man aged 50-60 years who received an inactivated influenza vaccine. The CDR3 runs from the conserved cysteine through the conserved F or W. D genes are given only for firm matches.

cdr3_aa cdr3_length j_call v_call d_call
CSARRGANTGELFF 14 TRBJ2-2 TRBV20-1 NA
CASSRTGTGGSSYNEQFF 18 TRBJ2-1 TRBV5-1 TRBD1
CASSQDTAGRAGNTIYF 17 TRBJ1-3 TRBV4-3 NA
CASSLNRGTGYEQYF 15 TRBJ2-7 TRBV4-1 TRBD1
CASRMQAEGIYEQYF 15 TRBJ2-7 TRBV5-1 NA
CASSFSGAGWGYEQYF 16 TRBJ2-7 TRBV7-2 NA
CASSLLDDTEAFF 13 TRBJ1-1 TRBV7-9 NA
CASSSSTGTDLAKNIQYF 18 TRBJ2-4 TRBV7-3 TRBD1
CASGSTGFADTQYF 14 TRBJ2-3 TRBV27 NA
CASSYRDATYEQYF 14 TRBJ2-7 TRBV5-1 NA
CSARVQGIFNEQFF 14 TRBJ2-1 TRBV20-1 NA
CASSQDGTGSITGANVLTF 19 TRBJ2-6 TRBV4-3 TRBD1
CASRTRWGAAYNEQFF 16 TRBJ2-1 TRBV7-2 NA
CASSMFASGTETQYF 15 TRBJ2-5 TRBV19 TRBD2
CASSIGTASYNEQFF 15 TRBJ2-1 TRBV5-1 TRBD1